The 22 T cell receptor beta chains below were found in one sample sequenced in a study of T-cell reconstitution after alpha-beta-depleted transplantation in children. Unique molecular identifiers were built into the TCRbeta library. Each CDR3 protein is one row after TCRdb ran MiXCR on the PCR reads. The top ten hold roughly 30% of the sample, which has about 900,000 distinct CDR3 sequences, around 30% seen once. Sample: PBMCs, mostly from graft donor cells, taken 360 days after TCRalphabeta/CD19-depleted stem cell transplant. Receptor source: a boy under two years old who had a stem cell transplant for SCID, so the T cells may come from the graft donor.

The chain uses TRBV5-6 and TRBJ1-2, with 9 bases identical to TRBD1. V trimming: 2 bases; J trimming: 4 bases; junction bases outside the gene matches: 9. The length of the CDR3 is 16 residues. The germline V gene has CDR1 SGHDT and CDR2 YYEEEE. This chain's CDR3 is CASSFLVTGGIYGYTF. DNA for the CDR3: TGTGCCAGCAGCTTTTTGGTTACAGGGGGCATCTATGGCTACACCTTC.

The chain carries TRBV29-1 and TRBJ1-1, with D hard to call. The germline V gene encodes CDR1 SQVTM and CDR2 ANQGSEA. The CDR3 loop spans 12 amino acids. Deletions cut 1 base from V and 2 bases from J, with 5 bases between. CDR3 DNA sequence: TGCAGCGTTGAAGGTATAAACACTGAAGCTTTCTTT. Its translation is CSVEGINTEAFF.

The chain employs TRBV11-1 and TRBJ2-5; D gene ambiguous. V was shortened by 2 bases and J by 2 bases, with 12 bases between the two germline ends. The CDR3 totals 15 residues. CDR1 is SGHAT, CDR2 FQDESV, per germline (reference sequence). The CDR3 nucleotides are TGTGCCAGCAGCTTACGCCCCCTAACTCAAGAGACCCAGTACTTC. Translated, it gives CASSLRPLTQETQYF.

The V gene is TRBV29-1, the J gene TRBJ1-2; no reliable D call. This CDR3 is built from 14 residues. Trimming stripped 5 bases from V and 7 bases from J, with 20 bases between. Germline CDR1 SQVTM, CDR2 ANQGSEA. CDR3 DNA sequence: TGCAGCGTTACGAGACATGTGCAGGAGGTTGGCTACACCTTC. Translated, it gives CSVTRHVQEVGYTF.

This clonotype was seen more than once but under ten times. J is TRBJ1-1 and V is TRBV29-1; maybe TRBD1 (6 bases). The germline V and J ends were trimmed by 4 bases and 0 bases, with 18 bases remaining between them. This CDR3 is built from 16 residues. CDR1 SQVTM and CDR2 ANQGSEA come from the germline V gene. CDR3 residues: CSVGEEYTGLNTEAFF. As DNA, the CDR3 is TGCAGCGTTGGGGAAGAGTATACAGGGTTGAACACTGAAGCTTTCTTT.

This clonotype showed up just a few times. The chain links TRBV6-1 to TRBJ1-5, with 9 bases aligning to TRBD1. The germline V gene has CDR1 MNHNS and CDR2 SASEGT. The CDR3 contains 15 residues. Germline trimming cut 6 bases from V and 4 bases from J; bases unmatched to any gene: 7. The CDR3 DNA reads as TGTGCCAGCAGGCATGACAGGGGGGAGAATCAGCCCCAGCATTTT. Translating gives CASRHDRGENQPQHF.

This clonotype was counted only a few times. This chain links TRBV7-6 with TRBJ2-1; 7 bases fit TRBD1. The germline V gene encodes CDR1 SGHVS and CDR2 FNYEAQ. The CDR3 extends over 14 amino acids. J gave up 4 bases and V 4 bases, and 4 bases lay outside the gene matches. CDR3 sequence reads: CASSSRDSYNEQFF. CDR3 bases: TGTGCCAGCAGCTCTCGGGACAGTTACAATGAGCAGTTCTTC.

The chain links TRBV5-6 to TRBJ2-2; D remains unclear. Germline-derived CDR1 and CDR2 are SGHDT and YYEEEE. V was cut by 2 bases and J by 0 bases, with 8 bases left in between. This CDR3 is 15 amino acids long. The DNA for the CDR3 is TGTGCCAGCAGCTTAATGGGCTCGAACACCGGGGAGCTGTTTTTT. It specifies CASSLMGSNTGELFF.

V usage is TRBV3-1 and J usage is TRBJ1-5; D might be TRBD1 (5 bases). V shed 3 bases and J shed 4 bases, with 10 bases lying between them. CDR1 LGHDT and CDR2 YNNKEL come from the germline V gene (reference sequence). This CDR3 is built from 14 residues. For the CDR3, the DNA is TGTGCCAGCAGCCAGGGGGGATTAAATCAGCCCCAGCATTTT. This sequence encodes CASSQGGLNQPQHF.

The chain uses TRBV4-1 and TRBJ1-5; no clear D. Germline CDR1 and CDR2: MGHRA and YSYEKL. The ends were cut back, 0 bases at V and 4 bases at J, with 10 bases in the middle. CDR3 length: 15 residues. The CDR3 is CASSQDLVRNQPQHF. The CDR3, as DNA: TGCGCCAGCAGCCAAGATTTGGTCCGAAATCAGCCCCAGCATTTT.

This clonotype was found a few times. The chain carries TRBV3-1 and TRBJ2-7, with 8 bases fitting TRBD2. CDR3 size: 17 residues. Germline values: CDR1 LGHDT, CDR2 YNNKEL (reference sequence). Trimming cost V 1 base and J 5 bases; bases outside gene matches: 13. The CDR3 reads CASSQGEGPSGYHEQYF. CDR3 bases: TGTGCCAGCAGCCAAGGCGAGGGGCCTAGCGGGTACCACGAGCAGTACTTC.

The chain recombines TRBV7-9 with TRBJ2-1, with 9 bases lining up with TRBD2. The V gene end was trimmed by 5 bases and the J gene end by 4 bases; junction bases not matched to a gene: 6. The germline CDR1 and CDR2 sequences are SEHNR and FQNEAQ (reference sequence). The CDR3 is 15 amino acids. The CDR3 reads CASSNPGLAYNEQFF. For the CDR3, the DNA is TGTGCCAGCAGCAACCCCGGACTAGCGTACAATGAGCAGTTCTTC. The full variable domain, completed using reference TRBV7-9 and TRBJ2-1, is DTGVSQNPRHKITKRGQNVTFRCDPISEHNRLYWYRQTLGQGPEFLTYFQNEAQLEKSRLLSDRFSAERPKGSFSTLEIQRTEQGDSAMYLCASSNPGLAYNEQFFGPGTRLTVL.

The chain combines TRBV5-1 with TRBJ1-6; D possibly corresponds to TRBD1 (5 bases). The CDR3 has 17 amino acids. Germline V lookup: CDR1 SGHRS, CDR2 YFSETQ. The V and J ends lost 0 bases and 13 bases respectively, with 23 bases between them. In nucleotides, the CDR3 is TGCGCCAGCAGCTTGGGCGGGACGGCAGGGAAAGGTTCCCCCCTCCACTTT. Encoded protein: CASSLGGTAGKGSPLHF.

In this sample, this clonotype turned up a few times. The J gene is TRBJ1-4, the V gene TRBV5-1, with 8 bases matching TRBD1. Per the germline V gene, CDR1 is SGHRS and CDR2 is YFSETQ. Losses at the gene ends were 2 bases for V and 0 bases for J; bases not matched to a gene: 3. CDR3 length: 16 residues. This CDR3 is CASSFDRGATNEKLFF. The CDR3 DNA follows: TGCGCCAGCAGCTTCGACAGGGGTGCAACTAATGAAAAACTGTTTTTT.

The chain has TRBV4-1 and TRBJ2-1, with 8 positions matching TRBD2. Germline values: CDR1 MGHRA, CDR2 YSYEKL. The CDR3 runs to 18 residues. Trimming cost V 3 bases and J 1 base; bases outside gene matches: 11. CDR3 in amino acids: CASSQPIGGAGSYNEQFF. The CDR3 nucleotides read TGCGCCAGCAGCCAGCCCATCGGGGGGGCCGGATCCTACAATGAGCAGTTCTTC.

This clonotype was observed a handful of times. The chain links TRBV30 to TRBJ2-2; no definite D call. This CDR3 spans 13 amino acids. The V gene lost 3 bases and the J gene lost 3 bases, with 8 bases spanning the gap. Germline V CDR1 and CDR2: GTSNPN, SVGIG (reference sequence). Here the CDR3 reads CAWRAFHTGELFF. As DNA, the CDR3 is TGTGCCTGGAGGGCGTTTCACACCGGGGAGCTGTTTTTT.

The V gene is TRBV7-6, the J gene TRBJ2-7; D perhaps matches TRBD1 (6 bases). The CDR3 loop spans 15 amino acids. The ends were cut back, 1 base at V and 4 bases at J, with 14 bases in the middle. Germline V gene sequence: CDR1 SGHVS, CDR2 FNYEAQ. CDR3 coding DNA: TGTGCCAGCAGCTTAGGGTCCAGGGGAGCTTACGAGCAGTACTTC. Its protein is CASSLGSRGAYEQYF.

The chain has TRBV20-1 and TRBJ2-1; 11 bases map to TRBD1. With V trimmed by 4 bases and J by 4 bases, 6 bases remained unmatched. Per the germline V gene, CDR1 is DFQATT and CDR2 is SNEGSKA (reference sequence). CDR3 size: 15 residues. CDR3 sequence reads: CSATRTGGLYNEQFF. In nucleotides, the CDR3 is TGCAGTGCTACCCGGACAGGGGGCTTATACAATGAGCAGTTCTTC.

This clonotype was detected only a few times. The rearrangement links TRBV19 to TRBJ2-7, with TRBD1 identical over 8 bases. The CDR3 covers 14 residues. Germline trimming cut 7 bases from V and 4 bases from J; bases unmatched to any gene: 9. The V gene's germline CDR1 is LNHDA and CDR2 SQIVND (reference sequence). In DNA, the CDR3 is TGTGCCAGTACCCCCCGGGACAGGAGATACGAGCAGTACTTC. Translation: CASTPRDRRYEQYF.

The chain combines TRBV5-1 with TRBJ2-2, with TRBD1 as a possible D gene (5 bases). The germline CDR1 and CDR2 sequences are SGHRS and YFSETQ. The CDR3 has 13 residues. With 5 bases removed from V and 7 bases from J, the gap between germline ends came to 12 bases. The CDR3, as DNA: TGCGCCAGCAGGATCAGGGTTGACGGGGAGCTGTTTTTT. Protein product: CASRIRVDGELFF.

This clonotype appeared a few times. The genes are TRBV20-1 and TRBJ1-1; D unresolved. This CDR3 has 14 amino acids. Trimming removed 5 bases from V and 0 bases from J, with 13 bases in between. Germline V gene sequence: CDR1 DFQATT, CDR2 SNEGSKA (reference sequence). CDR3 loop: CSAGPLEVNTEAFF. The CDR3 region has the DNA TGCAGTGCTGGCCCCCTCGAAGTGAACACTGAAGCTTTCTTT.

This clonotype occurred a few times. The rearrangement joins TRBV6-1 to TRBJ2-5; TRBD2 aligns across 7 bases. Germline V CDR1 and CDR2: MNHNS, SASEGT. CDR3 length equals 17 residues. The V and J ends lost 0 bases and 2 bases, in that order; junction bases with no gene match: 9. CDR3 sequence reads: CASSEALLAGVQETQYF. The CDR3, as DNA: TGTGCCAGCAGTGAAGCGCTTCTCGCGGGAGTACAAGAGACCCAGTACTTC.